One and the same sample provided the 18 T cell receptor delta chains below, sequenced in a study of γδ T cells in repeated Plasmodium falciparum infection. TCRdb applied CATT to the multiplex PCR reads for clone calling. The data contain tens of thousands of delta-chain clones, 1.6% of them seen just once; the ten biggest clones take up roughly 8.6%. Gammadelta T cells were flow-sorted from PBMC into Vgamma9/Vdelta2+ and Vdelta2-negative populations for bulk analysis. Sequencing was performed on gamma-delta T cells from blood. Receptors originate from a pool of human donors (malaria-infected and uninfected, not separated).

A few counts support this clone. The protein TCRdb lists belongs to a much larger clone and differs from this DNA's translation at residue 11, which points to a read error; the protein shown is made from the DNA. CDR3 nucleotides: TGTGCTCTTGGGGCAGTACCAATACGACGTGCTGGGGCCAAGTACACCGATAAACTCATCTTT. This encodes CALGAVPIRRAGAKYTDKLIF. The V call is TRDV1, the J call TRDJ1, with D possibly being TRDD3 (6 bases). TCRdb supplies no J gene; here it was assigned by aligning the nucleotide sequence to germline. This CDR3 region has 21 residues. CDR1 is TSWWSYY and CDR2 is QGS in the germline V gene. Trimming left V 4 bases short and J 0 bases short, with 30 bases between.

About this clone itself: A far larger clone is just one base off, so this is likely a read error. Other DNA sequences in this sample translate to the same CDR3. The J gene was not called, though the V gene is TRDV1; the table's D call, TRDD3, has no DNA check behind it. This CDR3 has 19 amino acids. Per germline, CDR1 TSWWSYY and CDR2 QGS. The DNA of the CDR3 is TGTGCTCTTGGGTTCCCCGGTAGTTACTTGGGGGATGCCGCCGATAAACTCATTTTT. Residues: CALGFPGSYLGDAADKLIF.

This clone was recorded at least ten times. This likely came from a read error, as a far larger clone is one base away. The identical CDR3 is also encoded by other nucleotide sequences in the sample. The chain uses TRDV2 and TRDJ1, with 9 bases fitting TRDD3. This CDR3 spans 18 amino acids. Germline CDR1 and CDR2: GEAIGNYY and EKD. V dropped 0 bases and J dropped 0; count of bases not matched to a gene: 10. CDR3 residues: CACDTVGLLGEDTDKLIF. The CDR3 region has the DNA TGTGCCTGTGACACCGTGGGCCTACTGGGGGAAGACACCGATAAACTCATCTTT.

Worth noting for this clone: A read error likely explains why the TCRdb protein, taken from a much larger clone, differs from this DNA's translation at residue 17; the protein shown is translated from the DNA. The chain joins TRDV1 to TRDJ1; 8 positions agree with TRDD3. Matching the DNA to germline supplied the J gene, which TCRdb does not give. With 5 bases clipped from V and 3 bases from J, the junction kept 29 bases outside the gene matches. Germline V gene lookup returns CDR1 TSWWSYY and CDR2 QGS. CDR3 length: 22 residues. The CDR3 here is CALGFSGYTPLGDRTYPDKLIF. The DNA of the CDR3 is TGTGCTCTTGGGTTTTCCGGCTACACACCCCTGGGGGACCGAACCTACCCCGATAAACTCATCTTT.

There are a few counts of this clone. The TCRdb record carries a much larger clone's protein, which differs from this DNA's translation at residue 12; a read error is the likely cause, and the protein listed here is the DNA translation. The V gene is TRDV2, the J gene TRDJ1; 8 nucleotides match TRDD3. TCRdb offers no J gene call, so here the DNA was matched to germline to obtain one. From germline, CDR1 is GEAIGNYY and CDR2 EKD. The length of the CDR3 is 16 residues. V was pared by 2 bases and J by 6 bases, with 13 bases of the junction left unmatched. The CDR3 protein is CACDSMGDPSRNKLIF. The DNA for the CDR3 is TGTGCCTGTGACAGTATGGGGGATCCTTCGCGCAATAAACTCATCTTT.

Regarding this clone: TCRdb assigns this DNA the protein of a much larger clone, which departs from its translation at residue 5; this likely reflects a read error, and the protein shown comes from translating the DNA. The J gene is TRDJ1, the V gene TRDV1, with TRDD2 matching over 7 bases. The J gene, missing from TCRdb, was assigned here through DNA to germline matching. Losses at the gene ends were 4 bases for V and 0 bases for J; bases not matched to a gene: 17. CDR3 length equals 19 residues. Germline CDR1 reads TSWWSYY; CDR2 reads QGS. CDR3 residues: CALGGPGFLRSIDTDKLIF. In DNA, the CDR3 is TGTGCTCTTGGGGGACCGGGGTTCCTACGGTCTATAGACACCGATAAACTCATCTTT.

This clone was counted a few times. TCRdb shows a much larger clone's protein in place of this DNA's translation, and the two differ at residue 9, likely through a read error; the protein shown is translated from the DNA. This sequence joins TRDV1 and TRDJ1, with 9 positions matching TRDD3. In the absence of a J gene in TCRdb, the DNA was matched to germline to assign it here. CDR1 and CDR2 from the germline V gene are TSWWSYY and QGS. The CDR3 consists of 19 residues. The trim removed 10 bases at V and 2 bases at J, leaving 23 bases unmatched. DNA of the CDR3: TGTGCTCCCCCGCTGTACTGGGGGACAGGGCGAGGTTCTACCGATAAACTCATCTTT. Translating it yields CAPPLYWGTGRGSTDKLIF.

A word on this clone: The protein recorded in TCRdb matches a much larger clone and deviates from this DNA's translation at residue 21, suggesting a read error; the protein here is obtained by translating the DNA. No J gene was named, though the V gene is TRDV1; TRDD3 is taken as the D call from the table, unchecked against the DNA. Germline assignment: CDR1 TSWWSYY and CDR2 QGS. The CDR3 has 23 residues. CDR3 coding DNA: TGTGCTCTTGGGGAACTAAACTCCTTCGGTGGGGATACCCCCCTCATGGACACCGATAAACCCATCTTT. Its translation is CALGELNSFGGDTPLMDTDKPIF.

This clone has just a few counts. A far more abundant clone sits one base away, making this likely a read error. Distinct nucleotide sequences in the sample also encode this CDR3. V and J are TRDV1 and TRDJ1; 10 bases are a match to TRDD3. As TCRdb names no J gene, one was assigned here on the basis of a DNA match to germline. This CDR3 spans 21 amino acids. Germline V gene data show CDR1 as TSWWSYY and CDR2 as QGS. The CDR3 DNA sequence: TGTGCCCTTGGGGAACTTTCCCCCTGCTATTGGGGGATACCTCGGTCCGATAAACTCATCTTT. Encoded protein: CALGELSPCYWGIPRSDKLIF.

Points on this clone: The protein recorded in TCRdb matches a much larger clone and deviates from this DNA's translation at residue 3, suggesting a read error; the protein here is obtained by translating the DNA. The V call is TRDV3, the J call TRDJ1, with 9 nucleotides matching TRDD2. This CDR3 has 14 residues. CDR1 is TVYSNPD, CDR2 GDNSRS, per germline (reference sequence). Germline trimming cut 4 bases from V and 4 bases from J; bases unmatched to any gene: 10. This CDR3 is CASSPSYGLDKLIF. The CDR3 DNA follows: TGTGCCTCTAGTCCTTCCTACGGCCTCGATAAACTCATCTTT.

The table lists this clone with many counts. This DNA's translation and the protein TCRdb lists, from a much larger clone, do not match at residue 11, likely due to a read error; the protein shown is translated from the DNA. The chain carries TRDV1 and TRDJ1, with 7 positions matching TRDD3. Because TCRdb records no J gene, it was assigned here through a match of the DNA to germline. CDR3 length equals 20 residues. The ends lost 1 base at V and 3 bases at J; junction bases unmatched: 20. CDR1 and CDR2 (germline): TSWWSYY, QGS. The CDR3 region has the DNA TGTGCTCTTGGGGAACGGTTTAGGTACTGGTGGATACGGTTTCCCGATAAACTCATCTTT. Protein product: CALGERFRYWWIRFPDKLIF.

Comments on this clone: This DNA's translation and the protein TCRdb lists, from a much larger clone, do not match at residue 9, likely due to a read error; the protein shown is translated from the DNA. The V gene is TRDV1, the J gene TRDJ3; 11 bases match TRDD3. V dropped 2 bases and J dropped 0; count of bases not matched to a gene: 15. Germline V CDR1 and CDR2: TSWWSYY, QGS. This CDR3 region has 23 residues. The CDR3 region has the DNA TGTGCTCTTGGGGAATCGGCGAACGTCTGGGGGATACCGAGCTCCTGGGACACCCGACAGATGTTTTTC. Protein sequence: CALGESANVWGIPSSWDTRQMFF.

In its sample, this clone was seen a few times. The protein recorded in TCRdb matches a much larger clone and deviates from this DNA's translation at residue 9, suggesting a read error; the protein here is obtained by translating the DNA. The chain carries TRDV2 and TRDJ4, with TRDD3 matching over 10 bases. V was pared by 0 bases and J by 0 bases, with 21 bases of the junction left unmatched. The CDR3 is made up of 21 amino acids. Germline CDR1 GEAIGNYY, CDR2 EKD. The CDR3 here is CACDTVDSKGTGGSLARPLIF. CDR3 in DNA: TGTGCCTGTGACACCGTAGACTCCAAGGGTACTGGGGGATCCTTGGCCAGACCCCTGATCTTT.

This clone was seen a few times. For this DNA, TCRdb reports the protein of a much larger clone, which diverges at residue 5, most likely from a read error; the protein presented here is translated directly from the DNA. The rearrangement joins TRDV2 to TRDJ3, with TRDD3 matching over 10 bases. TCRdb supplies no J gene; here it was assigned by aligning the nucleotide sequence to germline. J was trimmed by 0 bases and V by 3 bases; bases with no gene match: 1. This CDR3 has 17 amino acids. Germline values: CDR1 GEAIGNYY, CDR2 EKD. In nucleotides, the CDR3 is TGTGCCTGTGACGCTGGGGGATACTCCTGGGACACCCGACAGATGTTTTTC. It translates to CACDAGGYSWDTRQMFF.

This clone came up many times. Just one base apart from a much larger clone, this may be a read error. V is TRDV1 and J is TRDJ1; TRDD3 matches at 8 bases. The CDR3 length is 23 residues. CDR1 and CDR2 (germline): TSWWSYY, QGS. The trim removed 0 bases at V and 0 bases at J, leaving 24 bases unmatched. CDR3 nucleotides: TGTGCTCTTGGGGAACTCGCTAACTCATATCGCCCCGAGGGGGATAGGGACACCGATAAACTCATCTTT. The encoded protein is CALGELANSYRPEGDRDTDKLIF.

This clone came up a few times. A far bigger clonotype differs at one base, so this is likely a read error. The V and J genes are TRDV2 and TRDJ1; D is perhaps TRDD3 (6 bases). The J gene is absent in TCRdb and was assigned here via DNA matching to germline. This CDR3 is 19 amino acids long. The germline V gene has CDR1 GEAIGNYY and CDR2 EKD. Here the CDR3 DNA reads TGTGCCTGCGACACCGTGGGGATTAGGAACGTTCCGTACACCGATAAACTCATCTTT. Translation: CACDTVGIRNVPYTDKLIF.

This clone was seen only a few times. A read error is likely here: a far larger clone is one base away. Within the sample, other DNA sequences also encode this same CDR3. The chain carries TRDV2 and TRDJ1; possibly TRDD3 for D (6 bases). TCRdb does not report a J gene; here it was assigned by matching the DNA to germline references. The CDR3 runs 19 residues. Germline lookup yields CDR1 GEAIGNYY and CDR2 EKD. The CDR3 loop reads CACDPLQSVGYLNTDKLIF. In DNA, the CDR3 is TGTGCCTGTGATCCTCTTCAATCCGTTGGATACTTAAACACCGACAAACTCATCTTT.

This clone turned up a few times. TCRdb's protein for this DNA is that of a much larger clone and differs from the translation at residue 22, likely a read error; the protein shown is the DNA translation. The chain employs TRDV1 and TRDJ3; 7 bases match TRDD3. TCRdb does not report a J gene; here it was assigned by matching the DNA to germline references. This CDR3 has 25 residues. CDR1 is TSWWSYY, CDR2 QGS, per germline. Here the CDR3 reads CALGELPLGFTSTGASSWDTRKMFF. In DNA form, the CDR3 reads TGTGCTCTTGGGGAACTGCCCCTAGGGTTCACCTCTACTGGGGCAAGCTCCTGGGACACCCGAAAGATGTTTTTC.